This T cell receptor beta chain came from a study of blood T cell repertoires in COVID-19. Study-level information: Both acute and convalescent COVID-19 samples were obtained from the United States, Italy and Spain.

Trimming removed 4 bases from V and 2 bases from J, with 13 bases in between. Germline lookup yields CDR1 KGHDR and CDR2 SFDVKD. CDR3 length: 15 amino acids. Assay used: immunoSEQ multiplex PCR; TCRdb lists only in-frame clones, some missing. The sample contains fewer than 120,000 clones, roughly four fifths of which appear only once. This clonotype originated in a woman aged 60 to 75 with acute or convalescent COVID-19. Sample: peripheral blood. The genes are TRBV24-1 and TRBJ2-5; TRBD2 is a possible D gene (6 bases). CDR3 residues: CATSDRGTFQETQYF. In DNA, the CDR3 is TGTGCCACCAGTGACCGCGGGACCTTTCAAGAGACCCAGTACTTC.